These 15 T cell receptor beta chains came from one sample sequenced in a study of T cells in localized non-small cell lung cancer. Measured with immunoSEQ multiplex PCR; TCRdb has only the in-frame clones, and not every one. The sample lists tens of thousands of clones; 75% to 90% were seen once. The sample in question was peripheral blood, obtained before any cancer treatment. The receptors here all came from a man aged 35 to 69 with stage I lung adenocarcinoma.

The V gene is TRBV10-3, the J gene TRBJ1-5; no clear D. Germline CDR1 is ENHRY and CDR2 is SYGVKD. The CDR3 consists of 13 residues. Trimming pared 0 bases from V and 6 bases from J, leaving 6 bases between. In DNA, the CDR3 is TGTGCCATCAGTGAGTCGAGTGGTCAGCCCCAGCATTTT. Protein: CAISESSGQPQHF.

The chain carries TRBV5-5 and TRBJ2-3; tentative D call: TRBD2 (7 bases). The CDR3 is made up of 15 amino acids. Trimming pared 1 base from V and 6 bases from J, leaving 15 bases between. Germline CDR1 reads SGHKS; CDR2 reads YYEKEE (reference sequence). CDR3 nucleotides: TGTGCCAGCAGCTTGTTCTCCAGGGGAGGGGATACGCAGTATTTT. It encodes CASSLFSRGGDTQYF.

The genes are TRBV18 and TRBJ2-6; maybe TRBD1 (6 bases). The V gene's germline CDR1 is KGHSH and CDR2 LQKENI. This CDR3 region has 18 residues. Trimming shortened V by 3 bases and J by 2 bases, and 17 bases separated the two germline ends. The CDR3 sequence: CASSPRADSITGANVLTF. Here the CDR3 DNA reads TGTGCCAGCTCACCCCGGGCGGACAGTATAACTGGGGCCAACGTCCTGACTTTC.

This chain joins TRBV19 and TRBJ2-2, with 7 nucleotides matching TRBD1. This CDR3 region has 14 residues. In germline, CDR1 is LNHDA, CDR2 SQIVND (reference sequence). V was clipped by 11 bases and J by 4 bases; unmatched bases: 10. CDR3 sequence reads: CASLVRDSTGELFF. CDR3 DNA: TGTGCCTCCCTGGTCCGGGACAGCACCGGGGAGCTGTTTTTT.

This sequence joins TRBV19 and TRBJ2-5; D unclear. The V and J ends lost 4 bases and 7 bases respectively, with 10 bases between them. This CDR3 spans 12 amino acids. Germline values: CDR1 LNHDA, CDR2 SQIVND (reference sequence). The CDR3 DNA sequence: TGTGCCAGTAGTACCCTGACCGGGACCCAGTACTTC. Translating it yields CASSTLTGTQYF.

The V gene is TRBV2, the J gene TRBJ1-3; D is unclear. From germline, CDR1 is SNHLY and CDR2 FYNNEI. V was clipped by 6 bases and J by 4 bases, with 7 bases between them. This CDR3 has 12 residues. Written as DNA, the CDR3 is TGTGCCAGCAGGGGTTCAGGAAACACCATATATTTT. Protein product: CASRGSGNTIYF.

The chain employs TRBV7-9 and TRBJ2-7, with TRBD2 matching over 8 bases. Trimming at V came to 6 bases and at J to 3 bases, leaving 10 bases not matched to a gene. The germline V gene has CDR1 SEHNR and CDR2 FQNEAQ (reference sequence). The CDR3 has 15 residues. CDR3 residues: CASSREGGILYEQYF. CDR3 bases: TGTGCCAGCAGTCGGGAGGGGGGGATCCTCTACGAGCAGTACTTC.

The chain carries TRBV19 and TRBJ2-1; D is ambiguous. Per the germline V gene, CDR1 is LNHDA and CDR2 is SQIVND (reference sequence). Trimming pared 0 bases from V and 10 bases from J, leaving 10 bases between. The CDR3 has 13 residues. The DNA for the CDR3 is TGTGCCAGTAGTATAGATACCTCGACAGAGCAGTTCTTC. This sequence encodes CASSIDTSTEQFF.

In this sample, this clone turned up once. The chain is built from TRBV6-1 and TRBJ1-2; D is uncertain. This CDR3 comprises 14 residues. Trimming cost V 3 bases and J 7 bases, with 15 bases left between them. Germline V gives CDR1 MNHNS, CDR2 SASEGT. CDR3 residues: CASSDIGPSGGYTF. CDR3 nucleotide sequence: TGTGCCAGCAGTGACATAGGACCGTCGGGTGGCTACACCTTC.

J is TRBJ2-4 and V is TRBV5-1, with D uncertain. This CDR3 has 16 residues. From germline, CDR1 is SGHRS and CDR2 YFSETQ. V lost 0 bases to trimming and J lost 0 bases, with 10 bases between them. CDR3 protein: CASSLGQDIAKNIQYF. The CDR3 nucleotides read TGCGCCAGCAGCTTGGGGCAGGATATAGCCAAAAACATTCAGTACTTC. The full variable domain, in which reference TRBV5-1 and TRBJ2-4 provide the parts outside the CDR3, is KAGVTQTPRYLIKTRGQQVTLSCSPISGHRSVSWYQQTPGQGLQFLFEYFSETQRNKGNFPGRFSGRQFSNSRSEMNVSTLELGDSALYLCASSLGQDIAKNIQYFGAGTRLSVL.

The CDR3 region has the DNA TGTGCCAGCAGGAGAAGTAATGAAAAACTGTTTTTT. Amino acids: CASRRSNEKLFF. The rearrangement uses TRBV2 and TRBJ1-4; unclear D gene. This CDR3 spans 12 amino acids. The germline V gene has CDR1 SNHLY and CDR2 FYNNEI. V was cut by 6 bases and J by 4 bases, with 6 bases left in between.

The V gene is TRBV6-1, the J gene TRBJ2-7, with D unresolved. This CDR3 has 14 residues. The V end lost 6 bases, the J end lost 4 bases, and 16 bases lay between the germline ends. Germline V gene sequence: CDR1 MNHNS, CDR2 SASEGT. The CDR3 DNA is TGTGCCAGCAGGGTGGTAGCCTTAGGTTACGAGCAGTACTTC. Translating gives CASRVVALGYEQYF.

The sample holds one count of this clone. The chain joins TRBV5-6 to TRBJ2-7, with a possible D match to TRBD1 (6 bases). Germline V gene sequence: CDR1 SGHDT, CDR2 YYEEEE. This CDR3 region has 13 residues. V shed 2 bases and J shed 5 bases, with 11 bases lying between them. The CDR3 region is CASSLLQGHEQYF. The DNA for the CDR3 is TGTGCCAGCAGCTTACTACAGGGACACGAGCAGTACTTC.

J is TRBJ1-2 and V is TRBV5-6; D gene ambiguous. Trimming cost V 4 bases and J 0 bases, with 10 bases left between them. In germline, CDR1 is SGHDT, CDR2 YYEEEE. There are 14 residues in the CDR3. CDR3: CASSPPGTNYGYTF. DNA for the CDR3: TGTGCCAGCAGCCCGCCGGGGACTAACTATGGCTACACCTTC.

J is TRBJ1-1 and V is TRBV6-1, with a possible D match to TRBD1 (5 bases). V lost 8 bases to trimming and J lost 5 bases, with 15 bases between them. Germline V lookup: CDR1 MNHNS, CDR2 SASEGT. The CDR3 is made up of 13 amino acids. CDR3 protein: CASRDSGITEAFF. The CDR3 coding sequence is TGTGCCAGCCGGGACTCTGGGATTACTGAAGCTTTCTTT.